Detailed here is one TCR beta chain. Antigen: not known. The sample comes from a study of CD8 T cells in Susac syndrome. Study-wide context: Sequenced Susac syndrome patients included 5 or 6 with clinically active disease and 8 or 9 in remission. The study's findings and limits: Only a relatively small number of individuals were included in the TCR sequencing and HLA analysis.

An amount of RNA that ranged from roughly 0.5 to 1 ug was reverse transcribed with random hexamers. The immunoSEQ assay covered 54 Vbeta and 13 Jbeta segments for CDR3. Using its own MiXCR run on the immunoSEQ multiplex PCR reads, TCRdb lists one record per CDR3 protein. Of 170,000 or so distinct CDR3 sequences in the sample, 90% to 97% are singletons; the top ten hold 0.095% to 0.15%. The ends were cut back, 1 base at V and 1 base at J, with 13 bases in the middle. This CDR3 has 15 amino acids. Looked up from germline, CDR1 is DFQATT and CDR2 is SNEGSKA (reference sequence). This sequence joins TRBV20-1 and TRBJ2-5; no reliable D call. This clonotype was sampled from a human donor with Susac syndrome. The sample taken for sequencing was CD4+ T cells from PBMCs. CDR3 sequence (DNA): TGCAGTGCTAGAGCTGGTGGCAGCCCCCAAGAGACCCAGTACTTC. Residues: CSARAGGSPQETQYF.